This is a list of T cell receptor beta chains from one sample in a study of early T cells in non-severe SARS-CoV-2 infection. Each CDR3 protein gets one entry after TCRdb re-called the 5' RACE reads with MiXCR. This sample has about 27,000 distinct CDR3 sequences, with 4% to 5.5% found just once. Source material: whole blood. Receptors were obtained from an adult who was a healthcare worker with PCR-confirmed SARS-CoV-2 infection or an uninfected control (not recorded which). The CDR3 runs from the conserved cysteine through the conserved F or W. D genes are given only for firm matches. Clone size is given for some rows only: seen once, a few or many times, or a class if the clone is expanded.

TRBJ2-1 | - | few | TRBV5-6 | TGTGCCAGCAGCTTAGACTACAATGAGCAGTTCTTC | CASSLDYNEQFF
TRBJ1-5 | TRBD1 | - | TRBV20-1 | TGCAGTGCCCCCATACTCAGGGGGGAGAATCAGCCCCAGCATTTT | CSAPILRGENQPQHF
TRBJ2-1 | TRBD1 | many | TRBV6-5 | TGTGCCAGCAGCACAGGGGTCCACAATGAGCAGTTCTTC | CASSTGVHNEQFF
TRBJ2-1 | - | many | TRBV7-2 | TGTGCCAGCAGCTTTATCGGGTCGTACAATGAGCAGTTCTTC | CASSFIGSYNEQFF
TRBJ2-3 | TRBD1 | many | TRBV20-1 | TGCAGTGCCACAGGGGCTTCAGATACGCAGTATTTT | CSATGASDTQYF
TRBJ1-5 | TRBD1 | many | TRBV6-2/TRBV6-3 | TGTGCCAGCAGTCGGGGACAGGGTGGGCAGCCCCAGCATTTT | CASSRGQGGQPQHF
TRBJ2-1 | - | many | TRBV6-6 | TGTGCCAGCAGTTACTCCGGGAATGAGCAGTTCTTC | CASSYSGNEQFF
TRBJ2-1 | TRBD1 | many | TRBV7-2 | TGTGCCAGCAGCTTAGCGCTTGGGACAGGGGCTTTGGGTGAGCAGTTCTTC | CASSLALGTGALGEQFF
TRBJ1-2 | TRBD1 | many | TRBV4-1 | TGCGCCAGCAGCCCTGGACAGGTGAACTATGGCTACACCTTC | CASSPGQVNYGYTF
TRBJ2-6 | - | large | TRBV5-6 | TGTGCCAGCATCCCCCTAGGGTATTCTGGGGCCAACGTCCTGACTTTC | CASIPLGYSGANVLTF
TRBJ2-3 | - | medium-sized | TRBV7-6 | TGTGCCAGCAGCTCAAGGATGGGAGCGAACACAGATACGCAGTATTTT | CASSSRMGANTDTQYF
TRBJ2-7 | - | many | TRBV27 | TGTGCCAGCAGAAGAGGACAAGGGAACGAGCAGTACTTC | CASRRGQGNEQYF
TRBJ2-1 | TRBD2 | many | TRBV12-5 | TGTGCTAGTGGTTTGAATAGCGGGGGTCGATACAATGAGCAGTTCTTC | CASGLNSGGRYNEQFF
TRBJ2-7 | TRBD1 | medium-sized | TRBV5-1 | TGCGCCAGCAGCATTCGGGACAGCTCTACCTACGAGCAGTACTTC | CASSIRDSSTYEQYF
TRBJ2-3 | - | - | TRBV5-6 | TGTGCCAGCAGCCCGGGACAAGATACGCAGTATTTT | CASSPGQDTQYF
TRBJ2-2 | - | many | TRBV20-1 | TGCAGTGCTAGATCGACGGGGAACACCGGGGAGCTGTTTTTT | CSARSTGNTGELFF
TRBJ1-5 | TRBD1 | many | TRBV7-2 | TGTGCCAGCAGCTTAAACAGGGGGCCCAATCAGCCCCAGCATTTT | CASSLNRGPNQPQHF
TRBJ1-1 | - | many | TRBV11-3 | TGTGCCAGCAGCTTAGAGGTAATGAGGATGAACACTGAAGCTTTCTTT | CASSLEVMRMNTEAFF
TRBJ2-6 | - | medium-sized | TRBV29-1 | TGCAGCGTTGGGGGAACTGGGGCCAACGTCCTGACTTTC | CSVGGTGANVLTF
TRBJ2-3 | - | many | TRBV5-1 | TGCGCCAGCAGCATGGGCCCCGGAGGTCGGGATACGCAGTATTTT | CASSMGPGGRDTQYF
TRBJ2-7 | - | many | TRBV19 | TGTGCCAGTAGTCAGGCAGCCCTTAACGAGCAGTACTTC | CASSQAALNEQYF
TRBJ2-1 | TRBD2 | few | TRBV10-2 | TGCGCCAGCAACCTGGGATACGGGAGGAGCTCCTACAATGAGCAGTTCTTC | CASNLGYGRSSYNEQFF
TRBJ2-2 | - | many | TRBV20-1 | TGCAGTGCTAGAGATAGGCCGGGGGCCGGGGAGCTGTTTTTT | CSARDRPGAGELFF
TRBJ2-3 | - | medium-sized | TRBV6-5 | TGTGCCAGCAGCCCTCGCCCCTCACCAGATACGCAGTATTTT | CASSPRPSPDTQYF
TRBJ2-2 | TRBD1 | many | TRBV18 | TGTGCCAGCTCGCCGGACAGGACAACCGGGGAGCTGTTTTTT | CASSPDRTTGELFF
TRBJ1-1 | - | many | TRBV12-3/TRBV12-4 | TGTGCCAGCAGTTTGAGGACGTCTTCGAACACTGAAGCTTTCTTT | CASSLRTSSNTEAFF
TRBJ2-5 | - | - | TRBV7-2 | TGTGCCAGCAGCTTAGCGTTCGTAGAGACCCAGTACTTC | CASSLAFVETQYF